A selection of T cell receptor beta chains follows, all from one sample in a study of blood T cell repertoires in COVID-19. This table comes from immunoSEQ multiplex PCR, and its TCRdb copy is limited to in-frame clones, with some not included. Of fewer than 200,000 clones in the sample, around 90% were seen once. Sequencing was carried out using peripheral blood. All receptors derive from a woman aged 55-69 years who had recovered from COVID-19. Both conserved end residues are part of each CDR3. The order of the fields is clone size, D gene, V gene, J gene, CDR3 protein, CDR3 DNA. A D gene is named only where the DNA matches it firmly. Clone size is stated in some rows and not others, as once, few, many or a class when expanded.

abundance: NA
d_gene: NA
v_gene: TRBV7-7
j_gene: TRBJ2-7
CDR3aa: CASSLSAGLSYEQYF
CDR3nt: TGTGCCAGCAGTTTAAGCGCGGGACTCTCCTACGAGCAGTACTTC

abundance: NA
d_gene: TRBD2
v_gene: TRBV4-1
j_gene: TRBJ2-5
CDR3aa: CASSPGTSASVLEETQYF
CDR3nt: TGCGCCAGCAGCCCGGGGACTAGCGCTTCGGTGCTTGAAGAGACCCAGTACTTC

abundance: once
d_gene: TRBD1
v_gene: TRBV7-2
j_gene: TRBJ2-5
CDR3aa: CASSTQTGGQKTQYF
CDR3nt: TGTGCCAGCAGCACCCAAACAGGGGGCCAAAAGACCCAGTACTTC

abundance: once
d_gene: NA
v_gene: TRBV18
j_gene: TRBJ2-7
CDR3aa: CASSPQGDYEQYF
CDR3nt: TGTGCCAGCTCACCTCAGGGCGACTACGAGCAGTACTTC

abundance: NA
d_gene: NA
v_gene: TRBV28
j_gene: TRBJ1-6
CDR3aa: CASNVGGPSPLHF
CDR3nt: TGTGCCAGCAATGTGGGGGGTCCTTCACCCCTCCACTTT

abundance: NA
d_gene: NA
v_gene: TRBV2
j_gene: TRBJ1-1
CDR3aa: CASSGQENTEAFF
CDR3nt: TGTGCCAGCAGTGGACAGGAGAACACTGAAGCTTTCTTT

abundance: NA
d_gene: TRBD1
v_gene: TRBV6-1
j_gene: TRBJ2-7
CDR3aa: CASSEGGQGLDEQYF
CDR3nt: TGTGCCAGCAGTGAAGGGGGACAGGGTTTGGACGAGCAGTACTTC

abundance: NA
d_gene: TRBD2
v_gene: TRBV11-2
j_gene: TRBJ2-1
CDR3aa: CASSPWSGGGNNEQFF
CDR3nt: TGTGCCAGCAGCCCATGGAGCGGGGGGGGGAACAATGAGCAGTTCTTC

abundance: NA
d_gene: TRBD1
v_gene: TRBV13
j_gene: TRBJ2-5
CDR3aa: CASSLGQGGYETQYF
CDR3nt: TGTGCCAGCAGCCTGGGACAGGGGGGATATGAGACCCAGTACTTC

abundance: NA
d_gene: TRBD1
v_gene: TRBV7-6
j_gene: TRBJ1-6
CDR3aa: CASSLGQGGYNSPLHF
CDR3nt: TGTGCCAGCAGCTTAGGGCAGGGGGGTTATAATTCACCCCTCCACTTT

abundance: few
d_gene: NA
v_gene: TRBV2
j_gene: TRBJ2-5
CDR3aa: CASSELEVETQYF
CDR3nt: TGTGCCAGCAGTGAACTGGAGGTAGAGACCCAGTACTTC

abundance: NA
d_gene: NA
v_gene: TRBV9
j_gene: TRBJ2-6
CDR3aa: CASGAGGVGANVLTF
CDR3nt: TGTGCCAGCGGCGCTGGAGGGGTTGGGGCCAACGTCCTGACTTTC

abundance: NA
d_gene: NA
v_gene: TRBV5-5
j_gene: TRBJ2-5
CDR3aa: CASSLAGQLQETQYF
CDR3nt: TGTGCCAGCAGCTTGGCCGGACAGTTACAAGAGACCCAGTACTTC

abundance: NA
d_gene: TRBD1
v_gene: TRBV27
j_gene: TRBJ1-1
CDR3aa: CASSFSWDRNTEAFF
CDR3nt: TGTGCCAGCAGTTTCAGTTGGGACAGGAACACTGAAGCTTTCTTT

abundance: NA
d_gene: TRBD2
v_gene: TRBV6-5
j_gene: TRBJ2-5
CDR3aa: CASSRLAGGQETQYF
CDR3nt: TGTGCCAGCAGTCGACTAGCGGGGGGTCAAGAGACCCAGTACTTC

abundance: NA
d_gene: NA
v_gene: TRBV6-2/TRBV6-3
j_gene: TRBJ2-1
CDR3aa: CASSYSNGGISYNEQFF
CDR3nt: TGTGCCAGCAGTTACTCGAACGGCGGGATAAGCTACAATGAGCAGTTCTTC

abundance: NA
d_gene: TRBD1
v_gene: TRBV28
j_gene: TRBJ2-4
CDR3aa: CASSTLGQGARNIQYF
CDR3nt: TGTGCCAGCAGTACGCTGGGACAGGGGGCAAGAAACATTCAGTACTTC

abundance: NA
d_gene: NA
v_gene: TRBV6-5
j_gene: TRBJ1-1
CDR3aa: CASRFGMNTEAFF
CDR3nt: TGTGCCAGCAGGTTCGGGATGAACACTGAAGCTTTCTTT

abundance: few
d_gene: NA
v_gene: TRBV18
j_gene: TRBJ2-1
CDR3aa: CASSPYDEQFF
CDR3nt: TGTGCCAGCTCACCCTATGATGAGCAGTTCTTC

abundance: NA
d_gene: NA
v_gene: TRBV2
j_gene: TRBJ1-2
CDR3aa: CASRTGQPTGYTF
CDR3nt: TGTGCCAGCAGGACTGGACAGCCGACAGGCTACACCTTC

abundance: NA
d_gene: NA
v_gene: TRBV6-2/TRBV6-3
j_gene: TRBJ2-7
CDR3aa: CASSQPPPSGYEQYF
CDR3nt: TGTGCCAGCAGTCAACCCCCCCCGTCGGGCTACGAGCAGTACTTC

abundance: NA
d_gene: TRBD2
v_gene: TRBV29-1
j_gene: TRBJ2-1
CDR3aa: CSVVLSRTGGTVYNEQFF
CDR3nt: TGCAGCGTTGTTTTATCCAGGACGGGGGGTACGGTCTACAATGAGCAGTTCTTC

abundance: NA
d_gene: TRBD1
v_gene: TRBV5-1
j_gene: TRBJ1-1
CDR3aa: CASSWDRAVLNTEAFF
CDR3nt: TGCGCCAGCAGCTGGGACAGGGCGGTGTTGAACACTGAAGCTTTCTTT

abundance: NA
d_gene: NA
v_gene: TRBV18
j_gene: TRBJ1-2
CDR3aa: CASSETGNYGYTF
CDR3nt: TGTGCCAGCTCGGAGACAGGCAACTATGGCTACACCTTC

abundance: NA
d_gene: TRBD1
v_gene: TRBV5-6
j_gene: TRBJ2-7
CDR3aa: CASSSLTGTYEQYF
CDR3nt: TGTGCCAGCAGCTCACTGACAGGGACCTACGAGCAGTACTTC

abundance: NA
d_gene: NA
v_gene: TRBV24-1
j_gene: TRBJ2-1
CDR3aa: CATSSTGWGEQFF
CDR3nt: TGTGCCACCAGTTCCACGGGGTGGGGTGAGCAGTTCTTC

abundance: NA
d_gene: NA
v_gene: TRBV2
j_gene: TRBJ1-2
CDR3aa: CASSLDRHGYTF
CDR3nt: TGTGCCAGCAGCCTCGACAGGCATGGCTACACCTTC

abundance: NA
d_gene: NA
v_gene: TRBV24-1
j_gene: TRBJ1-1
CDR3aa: CATRGQMNTEAFF
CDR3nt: TGTGCCACCAGGGGACAAATGAACACTGAAGCTTTCTTT

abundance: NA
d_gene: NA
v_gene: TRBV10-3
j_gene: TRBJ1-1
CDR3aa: CAISGSGGTEAFF
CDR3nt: TGTGCCATCAGTGGTTCGGGGGGAACTGAAGCTTTCTTT

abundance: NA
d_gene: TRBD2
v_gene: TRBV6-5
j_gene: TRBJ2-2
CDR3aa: CAGGSGAGTGELFF
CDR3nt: TGTGCCGGGGGGAGCGGGGCGGGGACCGGGGAGCTGTTTTTT

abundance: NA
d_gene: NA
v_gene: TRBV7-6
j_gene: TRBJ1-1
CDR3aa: CASSRRFDMNTEAFF
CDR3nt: TGTGCCAGCAGCCGCAGGTTCGACATGAACACTGAAGCTTTCTTT

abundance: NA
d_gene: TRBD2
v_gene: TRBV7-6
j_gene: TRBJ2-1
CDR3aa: CASSLRVAGGLRNEQFF
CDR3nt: TGTGCCAGCAGCTTACGCGTAGCGGGGGGGCTGCGCAATGAGCAGTTCTTC

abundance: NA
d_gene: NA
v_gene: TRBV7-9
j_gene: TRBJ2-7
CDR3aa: CASSLGSGVEQYF
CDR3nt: TGTGCCAGCAGTCTTGGTTCGGGGGTCGAGCAGTACTTC

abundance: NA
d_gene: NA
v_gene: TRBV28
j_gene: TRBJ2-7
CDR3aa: CASSQGTYEQYF
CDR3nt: TGTGCCAGCAGCCAGGGTACCTACGAGCAGTACTTC

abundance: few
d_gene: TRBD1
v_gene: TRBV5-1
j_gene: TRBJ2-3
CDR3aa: CASSPGQGEGTQYF
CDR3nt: TGCGCCAGCAGCCCGGGACAGGGTGAGGGTACGCAGTATTTT

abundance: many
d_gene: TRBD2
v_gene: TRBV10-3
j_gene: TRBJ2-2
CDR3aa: CAITDGGAVTGELFF
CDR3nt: TGTGCCATCACAGACGGGGGGGCGGTCACCGGGGAGCTGTTTTTT

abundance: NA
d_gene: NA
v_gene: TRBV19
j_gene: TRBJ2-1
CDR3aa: CASSYSRDYYNEQFF
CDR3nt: TGTGCCAGTAGTTATTCCAGAGACTACTACAATGAGCAGTTCTTC

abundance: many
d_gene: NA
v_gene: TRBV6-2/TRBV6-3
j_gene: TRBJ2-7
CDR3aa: CASSYSIGSYEQYF
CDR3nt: TGTGCCAGCAGTTACTCGATCGGTTCCTACGAGCAGTACTTC

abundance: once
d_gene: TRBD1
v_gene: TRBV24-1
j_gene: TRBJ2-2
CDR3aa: CATSDFRTGVTGELFF
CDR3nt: TGTGCCACCAGTGATTTTAGGACAGGAGTAACCGGGGAGCTGTTTTTT

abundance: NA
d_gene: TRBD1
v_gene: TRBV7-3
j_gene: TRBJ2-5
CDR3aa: CASSLRPGQGAQYF
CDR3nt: TGTGCCAGCAGCCTAAGGCCAGGTCAGGGGGCCCAGTACTTC

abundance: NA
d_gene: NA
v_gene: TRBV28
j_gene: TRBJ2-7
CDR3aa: CASSHRRHLREQYF
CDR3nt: TGTGCCAGCAGCCACCGCCGACATCTCCGCGAGCAGTACTTC

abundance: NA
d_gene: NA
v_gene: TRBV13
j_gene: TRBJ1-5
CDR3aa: CASSFTGQPQHF
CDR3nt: TGTGCCAGCAGCTTCACAGGGCAGCCCCAGCATTTT